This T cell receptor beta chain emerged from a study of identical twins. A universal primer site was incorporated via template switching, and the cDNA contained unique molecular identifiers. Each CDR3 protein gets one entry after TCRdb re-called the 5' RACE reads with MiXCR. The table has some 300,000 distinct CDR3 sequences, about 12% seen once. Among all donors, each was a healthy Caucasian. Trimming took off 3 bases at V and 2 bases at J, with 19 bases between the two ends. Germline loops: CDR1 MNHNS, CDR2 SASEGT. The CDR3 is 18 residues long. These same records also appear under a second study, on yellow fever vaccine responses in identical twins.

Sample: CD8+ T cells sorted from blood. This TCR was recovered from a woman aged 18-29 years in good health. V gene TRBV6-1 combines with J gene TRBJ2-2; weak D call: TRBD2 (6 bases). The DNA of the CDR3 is TGTGCCAGCAGTGATCCCCACCGGGACTTCCGTAACACCGGGGAGCTGTTTTTT. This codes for CASSDPHRDFRNTGELFF.